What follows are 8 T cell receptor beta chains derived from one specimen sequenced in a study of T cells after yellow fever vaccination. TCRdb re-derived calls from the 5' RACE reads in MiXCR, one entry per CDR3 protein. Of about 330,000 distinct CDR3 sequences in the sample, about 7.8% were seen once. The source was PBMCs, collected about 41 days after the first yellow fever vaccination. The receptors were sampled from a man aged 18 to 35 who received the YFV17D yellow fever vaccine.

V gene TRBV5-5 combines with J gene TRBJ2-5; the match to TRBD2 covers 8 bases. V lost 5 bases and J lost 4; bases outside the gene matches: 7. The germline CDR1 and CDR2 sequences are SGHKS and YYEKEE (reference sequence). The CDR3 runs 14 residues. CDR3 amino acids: CASRFPGTRETQYF. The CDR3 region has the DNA TGTGCCAGCAGGTTCCCCGGGACTAGAGAGACCCAGTACTTC.

CDR3 in amino acids: CASSQSWGGGVDTQYF. The DNA for the CDR3 is TGTGCCAGCAGCCAAAGCTGGGGGGGGGGCGTAGATACGCAGTATTTT. The rearrangement links TRBV7-3 to TRBJ2-3; weak D call: TRBD2 (7 bases). The CDR3 runs 16 residues. In germline, CDR1 is SGHTA, CDR2 FQGTGA. V dropped 5 bases and J dropped 5 bases, with 20 bases sitting between them.

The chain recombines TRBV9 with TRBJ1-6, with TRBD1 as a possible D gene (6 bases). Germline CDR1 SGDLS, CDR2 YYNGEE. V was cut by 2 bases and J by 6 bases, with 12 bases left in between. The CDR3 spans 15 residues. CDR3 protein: CASSVGGAINSPLHF. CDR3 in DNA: TGTGCCAGCAGCGTCGGGGGGGCCATTAATTCACCCCTCCACTTT.

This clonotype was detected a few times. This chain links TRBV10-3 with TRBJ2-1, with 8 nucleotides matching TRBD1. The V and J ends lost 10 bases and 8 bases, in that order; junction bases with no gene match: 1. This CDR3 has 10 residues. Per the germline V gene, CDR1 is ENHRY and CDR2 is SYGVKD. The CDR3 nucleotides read TGTGCCACGACAGGGGATGAGCAGTTCTTC. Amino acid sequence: CATTGDEQFF.

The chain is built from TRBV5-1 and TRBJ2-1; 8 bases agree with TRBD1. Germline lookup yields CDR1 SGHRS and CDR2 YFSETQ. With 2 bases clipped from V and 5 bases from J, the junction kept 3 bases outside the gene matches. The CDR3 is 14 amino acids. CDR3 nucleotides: TGCGCCAGCAGCTTCACAGGGGGAGACAATGAGCAGTTCTTC. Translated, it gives CASSFTGGDNEQFF.

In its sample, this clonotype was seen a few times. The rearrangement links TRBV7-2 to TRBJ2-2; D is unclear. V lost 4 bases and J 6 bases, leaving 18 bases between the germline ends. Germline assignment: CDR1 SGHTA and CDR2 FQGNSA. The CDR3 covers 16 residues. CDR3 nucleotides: TGTGCCAGCAGCTCTTGGCCGATGACCGAGGCCGGGGAGCTGTTTTTT. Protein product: CASSSWPMTEAGELFF.

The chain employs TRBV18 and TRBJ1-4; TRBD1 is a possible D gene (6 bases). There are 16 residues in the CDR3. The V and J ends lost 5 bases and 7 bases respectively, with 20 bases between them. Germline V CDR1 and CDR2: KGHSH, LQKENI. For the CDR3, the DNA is TGTGCCAGCTCATCCTACACAGGGAAGTTATTTGAAAAACTGTTTTTT. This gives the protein CASSSYTGKLFEKLFF.

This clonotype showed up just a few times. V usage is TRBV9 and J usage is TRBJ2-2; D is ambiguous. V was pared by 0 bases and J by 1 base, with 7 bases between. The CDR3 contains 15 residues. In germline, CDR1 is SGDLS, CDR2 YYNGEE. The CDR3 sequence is CASSVAKGNTGELFF. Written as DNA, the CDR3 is TGTGCCAGCAGCGTAGCCAAGGGGAACACCGGGGAGCTGTTTTTT.